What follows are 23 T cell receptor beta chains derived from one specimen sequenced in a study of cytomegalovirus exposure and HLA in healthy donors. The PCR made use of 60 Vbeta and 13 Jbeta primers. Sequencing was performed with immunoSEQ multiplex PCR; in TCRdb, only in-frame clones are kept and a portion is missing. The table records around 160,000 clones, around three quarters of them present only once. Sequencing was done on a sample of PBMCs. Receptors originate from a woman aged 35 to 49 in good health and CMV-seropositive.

The DNA of the CDR3 is TGTGCCAGCAGCGCGAGGGGGGGGGTCCGGGGGTCTAGCACAGATACGCAGTATTTT. This gives the protein CASSARGGVRGSSTDTQYF. The V call is TRBV9, the J call TRBJ2-3; the D gene is possibly TRBD2 (7 bases). The CDR3 consists of 19 residues. Per germline, CDR1 SGDLS and CDR2 YYNGEE. V gave up 3 bases and J gave up 0 bases, with 23 bases separating them.

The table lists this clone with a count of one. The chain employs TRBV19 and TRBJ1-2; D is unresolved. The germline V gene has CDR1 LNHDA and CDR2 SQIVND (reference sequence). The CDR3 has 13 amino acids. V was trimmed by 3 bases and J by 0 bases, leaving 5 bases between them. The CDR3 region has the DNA TGTGCCAGTAGTATGGGAGCTAACTATGGCTACACCTTC. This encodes CASSMGANYGYTF.

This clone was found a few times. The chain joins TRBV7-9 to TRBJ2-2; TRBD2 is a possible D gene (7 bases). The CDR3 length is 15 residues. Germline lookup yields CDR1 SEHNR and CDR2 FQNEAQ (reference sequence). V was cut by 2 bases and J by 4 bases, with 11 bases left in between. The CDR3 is CASSLRGAGTGELFF. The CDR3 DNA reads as TGTGCCAGCAGCTTACGGGGGGCCGGCACCGGGGAGCTGTTTTTT.

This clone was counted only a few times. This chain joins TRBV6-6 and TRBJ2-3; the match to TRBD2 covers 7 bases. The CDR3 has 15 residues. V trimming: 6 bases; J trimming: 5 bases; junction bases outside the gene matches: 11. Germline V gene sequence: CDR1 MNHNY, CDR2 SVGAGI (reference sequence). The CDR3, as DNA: TGTGCCAGCAGCAGTCGGGTGGGGGGGGGAGATACGCAGTATTTT. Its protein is CASSSRVGGGDTQYF.

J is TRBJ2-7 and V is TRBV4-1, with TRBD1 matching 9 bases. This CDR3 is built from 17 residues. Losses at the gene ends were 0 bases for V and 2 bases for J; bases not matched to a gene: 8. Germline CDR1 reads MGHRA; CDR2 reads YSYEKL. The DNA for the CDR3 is TGCGCCAGCAGCCAAGAAGTCGGGTGGGACAGGGCCTACGAGCAGTACTTC. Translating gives CASSQEVGWDRAYEQYF.

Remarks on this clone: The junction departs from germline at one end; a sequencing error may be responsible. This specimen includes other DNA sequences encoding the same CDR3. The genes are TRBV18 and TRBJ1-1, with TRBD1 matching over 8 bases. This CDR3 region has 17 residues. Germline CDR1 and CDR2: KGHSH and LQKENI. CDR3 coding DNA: TGTGCCAGCTCATCGTTATTATTTACAGGGGGGAACACCGAAGCTTTCTTT. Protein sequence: CASSSLLFTGGNTEAFF. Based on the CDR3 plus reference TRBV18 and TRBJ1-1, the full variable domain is NAGVMQNPRHLVRRRGQEARLRCSPMKGHSHVYWYRQLPEEGLKFMVYLQKENIIDESGMPKERFSAEFPKEGPSILRIQQVVRGDSAAYFCASSSLLFTGGNTEAFFGQGTRLTVV.

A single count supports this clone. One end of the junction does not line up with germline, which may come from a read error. The CDR3 protein is CASSAGGRGQTF. The DNA of the CDR3 is TGTGCCAGCAGTGCCGGGGGACGGGGACAGACATTT. The chain joins TRBV2 to TRBJ2-3; a weak D match, TRBD1 (7 bases). The CDR3 is 12 residues long. Germline CDR1 is SNHLY and CDR2 is FYNNEI.

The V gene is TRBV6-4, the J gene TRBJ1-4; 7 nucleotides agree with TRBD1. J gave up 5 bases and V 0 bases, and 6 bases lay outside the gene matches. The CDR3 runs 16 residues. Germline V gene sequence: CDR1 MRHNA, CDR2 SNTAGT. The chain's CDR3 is CASSDSYRDSNEKLFF. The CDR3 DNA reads TGTGCCAGCAGTGACTCTTACCGGGACAGCAATGAAAAACTGTTTTTT.

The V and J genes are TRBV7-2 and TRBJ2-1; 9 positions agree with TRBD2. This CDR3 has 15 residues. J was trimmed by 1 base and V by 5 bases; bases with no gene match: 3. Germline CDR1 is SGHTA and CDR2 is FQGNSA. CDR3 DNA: TGTGCCAGCAGCGGAAGCGGGGGGTCCTACAATGAGCAGTTCTTC. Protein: CASSGSGGSYNEQFF.

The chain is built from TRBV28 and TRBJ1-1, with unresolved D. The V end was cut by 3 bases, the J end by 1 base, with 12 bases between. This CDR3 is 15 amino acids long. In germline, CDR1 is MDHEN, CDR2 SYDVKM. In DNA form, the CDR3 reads TGTGCCAGCAGTTTGCACAGAATTGAGAACACTGAAGCTTTCTTT. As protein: CASSLHRIENTEAFF.

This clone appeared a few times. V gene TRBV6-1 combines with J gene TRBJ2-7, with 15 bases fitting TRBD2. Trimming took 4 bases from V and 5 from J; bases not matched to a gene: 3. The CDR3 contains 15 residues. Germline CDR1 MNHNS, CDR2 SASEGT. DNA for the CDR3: TGTGCCAGCAGTGGGGGACTAGCGGGGGGCCACGAGCAGTACTTC. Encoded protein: CASSGGLAGGHEQYF.

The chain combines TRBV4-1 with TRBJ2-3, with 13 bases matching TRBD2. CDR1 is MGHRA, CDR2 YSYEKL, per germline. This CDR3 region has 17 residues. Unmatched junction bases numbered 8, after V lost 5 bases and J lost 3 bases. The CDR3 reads CASSVLAGGLGTDTQYF. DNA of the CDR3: TGCGCCAGCAGCGTACTAGCGGGGGGGCTTGGTACAGATACGCAGTATTTT.

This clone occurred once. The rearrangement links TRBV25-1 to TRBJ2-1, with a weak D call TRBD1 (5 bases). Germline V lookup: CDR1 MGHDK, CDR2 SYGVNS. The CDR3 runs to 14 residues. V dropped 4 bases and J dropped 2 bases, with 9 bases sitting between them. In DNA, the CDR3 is TGTGCCAGCAGTGGAACAGGACCCTACAATGAGCAGTTCTTC. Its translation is CASSGTGPYNEQFF. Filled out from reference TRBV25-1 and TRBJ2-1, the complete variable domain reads EADIYQTPRYLVIGTGKKITLECSQTMGHDKMYWYQQDPGMELHLIHYSYGVNSTEKGDLSSESTVSRIRTEHFPLTLESARPSHTSQYLCASSGTGPYNEQFFGPGTRLTVL.

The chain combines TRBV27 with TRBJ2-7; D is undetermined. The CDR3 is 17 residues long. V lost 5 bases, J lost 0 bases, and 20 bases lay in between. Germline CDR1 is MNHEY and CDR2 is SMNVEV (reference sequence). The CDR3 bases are TGTGCCAGCAGTCAACGATCAGGAACGATTAGCTCCTACGAGCAGTACTTC. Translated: CASSQRSGTISSYEQYF.

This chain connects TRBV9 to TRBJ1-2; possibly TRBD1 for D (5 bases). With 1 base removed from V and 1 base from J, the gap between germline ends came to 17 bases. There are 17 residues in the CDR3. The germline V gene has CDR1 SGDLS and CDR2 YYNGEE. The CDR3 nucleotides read TGTGCCAGCAGCGTATCCTTGACAGTTCCCGGTAACTATGGCTACACCTTC. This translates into CASSVSLTVPGNYGYTF.

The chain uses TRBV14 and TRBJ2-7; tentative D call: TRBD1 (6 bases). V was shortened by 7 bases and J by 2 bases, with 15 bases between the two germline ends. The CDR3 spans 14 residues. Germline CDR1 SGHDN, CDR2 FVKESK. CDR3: CASTSGTKTYEQYF. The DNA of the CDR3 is TGTGCCAGCACCTCCGGGACAAAGACCTACGAGCAGTACTTC.

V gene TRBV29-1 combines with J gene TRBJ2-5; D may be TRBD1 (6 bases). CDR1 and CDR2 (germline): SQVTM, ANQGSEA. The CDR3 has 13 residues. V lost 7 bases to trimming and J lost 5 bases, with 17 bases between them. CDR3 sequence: CSAYGTTGETQYF. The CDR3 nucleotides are TGCAGCGCGTACGGGACAACGGGGGAGACCCAGTACTTC.

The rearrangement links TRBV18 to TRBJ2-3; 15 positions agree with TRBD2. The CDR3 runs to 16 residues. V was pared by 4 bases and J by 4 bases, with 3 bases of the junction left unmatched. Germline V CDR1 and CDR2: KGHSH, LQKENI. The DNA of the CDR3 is TGTGCCAGCTCACGGACTAGCGGGGGGGCCTCAGATACGCAGTATTTT. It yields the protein CASSRTSGGASDTQYF.

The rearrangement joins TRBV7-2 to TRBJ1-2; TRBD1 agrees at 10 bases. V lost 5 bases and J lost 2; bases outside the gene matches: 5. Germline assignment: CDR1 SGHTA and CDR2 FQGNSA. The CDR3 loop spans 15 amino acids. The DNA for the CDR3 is TGTGCCAGCAGCACCAGACAGGGGGCCAACTATGGCTACACCTTC. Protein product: CASSTRQGANYGYTF.

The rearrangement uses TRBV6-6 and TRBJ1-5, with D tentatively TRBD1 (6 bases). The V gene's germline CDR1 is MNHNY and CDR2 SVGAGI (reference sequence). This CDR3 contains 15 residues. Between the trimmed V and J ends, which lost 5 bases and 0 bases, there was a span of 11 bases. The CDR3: CASSRGQYSNQPQHF. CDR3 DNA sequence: TGTGCCAGCAGTCGGGGACAATATAGCAATCAGCCCCAGCATTTT.

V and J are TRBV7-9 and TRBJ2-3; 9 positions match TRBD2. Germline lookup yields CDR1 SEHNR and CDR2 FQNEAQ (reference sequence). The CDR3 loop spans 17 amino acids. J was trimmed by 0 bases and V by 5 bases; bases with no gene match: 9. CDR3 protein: CASSLVAGAPSTDTQYF. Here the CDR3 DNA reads TGTGCCAGCAGCCTCGTAGCGGGGGCCCCTAGCACAGATACGCAGTATTTT.

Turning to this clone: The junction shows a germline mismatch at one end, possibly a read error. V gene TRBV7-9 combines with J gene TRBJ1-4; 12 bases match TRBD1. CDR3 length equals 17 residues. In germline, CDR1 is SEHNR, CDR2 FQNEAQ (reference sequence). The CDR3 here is CSSSLGGQGARSEKLFF. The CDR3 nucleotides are TGTTCCAGCAGCTTAGGGGGACAGGGGGCGCGGAGTGAAAAACTGTTTTTT.

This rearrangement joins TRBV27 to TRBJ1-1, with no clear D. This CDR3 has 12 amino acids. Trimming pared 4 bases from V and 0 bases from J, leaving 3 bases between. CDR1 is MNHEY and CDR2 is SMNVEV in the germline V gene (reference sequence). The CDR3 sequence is CASSSVNTEAFF. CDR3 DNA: TGTGCCAGCAGTTCCGTGAACACTGAAGCTTTCTTT.